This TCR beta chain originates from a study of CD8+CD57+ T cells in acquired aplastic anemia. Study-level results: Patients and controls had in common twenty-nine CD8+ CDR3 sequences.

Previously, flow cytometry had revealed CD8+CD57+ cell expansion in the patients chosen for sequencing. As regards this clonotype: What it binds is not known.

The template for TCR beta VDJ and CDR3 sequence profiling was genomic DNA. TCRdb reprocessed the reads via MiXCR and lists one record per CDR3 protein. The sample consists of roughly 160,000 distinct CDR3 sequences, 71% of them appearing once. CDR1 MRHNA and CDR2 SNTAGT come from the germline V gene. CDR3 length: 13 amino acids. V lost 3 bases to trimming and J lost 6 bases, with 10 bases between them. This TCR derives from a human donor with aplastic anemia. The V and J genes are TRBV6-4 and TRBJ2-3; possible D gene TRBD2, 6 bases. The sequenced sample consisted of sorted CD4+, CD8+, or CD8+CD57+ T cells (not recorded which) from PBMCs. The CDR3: CASSEGGRDTQYF. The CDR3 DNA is TGTGCCAGCAGTGAAGGTGGGAGGGATACGCAGTATTTT.